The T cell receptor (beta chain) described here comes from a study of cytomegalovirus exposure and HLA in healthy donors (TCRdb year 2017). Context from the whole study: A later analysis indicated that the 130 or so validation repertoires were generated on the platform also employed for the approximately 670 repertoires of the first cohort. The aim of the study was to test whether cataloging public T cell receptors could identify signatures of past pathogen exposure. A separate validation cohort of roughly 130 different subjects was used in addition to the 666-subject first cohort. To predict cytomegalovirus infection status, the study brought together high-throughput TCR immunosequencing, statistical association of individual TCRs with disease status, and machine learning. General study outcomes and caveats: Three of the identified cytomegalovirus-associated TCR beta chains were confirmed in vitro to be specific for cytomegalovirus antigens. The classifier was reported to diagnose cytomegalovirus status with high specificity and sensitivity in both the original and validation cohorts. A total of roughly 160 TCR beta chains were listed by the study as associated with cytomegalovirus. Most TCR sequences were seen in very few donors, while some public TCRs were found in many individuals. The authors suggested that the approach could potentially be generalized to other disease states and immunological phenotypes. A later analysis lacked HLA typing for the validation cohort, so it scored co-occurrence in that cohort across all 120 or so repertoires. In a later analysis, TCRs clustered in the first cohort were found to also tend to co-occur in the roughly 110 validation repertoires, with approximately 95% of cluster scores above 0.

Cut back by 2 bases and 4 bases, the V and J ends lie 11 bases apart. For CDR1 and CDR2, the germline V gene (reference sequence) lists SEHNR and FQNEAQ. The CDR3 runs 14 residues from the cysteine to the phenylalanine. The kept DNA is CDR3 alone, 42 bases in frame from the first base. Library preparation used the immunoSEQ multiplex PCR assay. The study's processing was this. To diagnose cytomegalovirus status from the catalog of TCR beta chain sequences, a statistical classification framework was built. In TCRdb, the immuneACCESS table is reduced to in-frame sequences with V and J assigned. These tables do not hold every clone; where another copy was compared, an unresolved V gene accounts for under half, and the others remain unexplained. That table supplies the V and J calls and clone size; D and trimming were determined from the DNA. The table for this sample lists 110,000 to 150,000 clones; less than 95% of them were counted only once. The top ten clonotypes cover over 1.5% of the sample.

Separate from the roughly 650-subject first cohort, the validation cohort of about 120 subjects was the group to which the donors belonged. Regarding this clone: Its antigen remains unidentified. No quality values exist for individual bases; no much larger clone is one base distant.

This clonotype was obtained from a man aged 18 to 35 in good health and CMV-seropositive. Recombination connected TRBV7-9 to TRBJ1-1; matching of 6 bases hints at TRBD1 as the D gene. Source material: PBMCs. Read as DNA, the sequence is TGTGCCAGCAGCTTACAGGGAGGGGGCACTGAAGCTTTCTTT. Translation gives CASSLQGGGTEAFF.